These 22 T cell receptor beta chains were all obtained from the same sample, sequenced in a study of T cell clonality in common variable immunodeficiency (dated by TCRdb to the mid-2010s). On the study overall, not on this receptor specifically: Fewer deletions and N-nucleotide insertions were reportedly observed in CVID TCRbeta sequences, and highly modified clones with 13 or more V deletions were reportedly absent from CVID TCRbeta sequences.

The library came from the immunoSEQ multiplex PCR assay. TCRdb re-hosts the immuneACCESS table, in-frame sequences only. Its copies lack some clones; in the studies checked, an unresolved V gene accounts for under half of them, and the cause for the rest is not known. The table notes 25,000 to 30,000 clones here, none of them singletons. The ten largest clones capture under 4% of the sample. No cognate antigen is known for these TCRs. Sequencing was carried out using peripheral blood mononuclear cells. All receptors come from a human donor with common variable immunodeficiency.

This clone occurred a few times. The CDR3 is cut off 3 residues early in the read; its end comes from the germline J gene. The rearrangement joins TRBV18 to TRBJ1-2; D is uncertain. The CDR3 has 15 residues. Germline V gene data show CDR1 as KGHSH and CDR2 as LQKENI. Deletions cut 3 bases from V and 1 base from J, with 12 bases between. This chain's CDR3 is CASSPPNAGNYGYTF. The part of the CDR3 DNA that was read is TGTGCCAGCTCACCCCCCAACGCCGGTAACTATGGC.

By sample share, this clone is medium-sized. The CDR3 extends 3 residues past the end of the read, so its final part is completed from the germline J gene. The V call is TRBV4-1, the J call TRBJ2-7, with a tentative D call TRBD1 (6 bases). Trimming cost V 3 bases and J 5 bases, with 11 bases left between them. From germline, CDR1 is MGHRA and CDR2 YSYEKL. The CDR3 contains 13 residues. This CDR3 reads CASSHLRDNEQYF. The DNA read from the CDR3 is TGCGCCAGCAGCCACCTCAGGGACAACGAG.

This clone was counted a few times. With the read ending 3 residues before the CDR3 end, the germline J gene is used to fill in that end. The V call is TRBV6-1, the J call TRBJ2-5, with a weak D call TRBD2 (5 bases). Trimming removed 2 bases at V and 5 bases at J, with 12 bases between. The CDR3 extends over 14 amino acids. Per germline, CDR1 MNHNS and CDR2 SASEGT. The sequenced CDR3 bases are TGTGCCAGCAGTGAACCGGCAGGAGGTGAGACC. This encodes CASSEPAGGET. The complete CDR3 sequence is CASSEPAGGETQYF.

In the case of this clone: The CDR3 end lies 3 residues beyond the end of the read and is filled in from the germline J gene. J is TRBJ2-3 and V is TRBV7-9; 7 bases are shared with TRBD1. The CDR3 extends over 15 amino acids. Trimming at V came to 4 bases and at J to 2 bases, leaving 6 bases not matched to a gene. The germline V gene has CDR1 SEHNR and CDR2 FQNEAQ (reference sequence). The DNA read from the CDR3 is TGTGCCAGCAGCTCGACAGGGTTTGACACAGATACG. It yields the protein CASSSTGFDTDT. The full CDR3 reads CASSSTGFDTDTQYF.

This clone occurred a few times. The sequence runs out 3 residues before the end of the CDR3; the remainder is reconstructed from the germline J gene. The genes are TRBV7-3 and TRBJ2-3; D may be TRBD2 (6 bases). Germline V gene data show CDR1 as SGHTA and CDR2 as FQGTGA. Trimming shortened V by 3 bases and J by 4 bases, and 8 bases separated the two germline ends. CDR3 length: 13 residues. CDR3 DNA, as far as it was read: TGTGCCAGCAGCTTGGGGGGTGCAGATACG. Protein sequence: CASSLGGADT. The entire CDR3 protein is CASSLGGADTQYF. Complete variable domain (other parts from reference TRBV7-3 and TRBJ2-3): GAGVSQTPSNKVTEKGKYVELRCDPISGHTALYWYRQSLGQGPEFLIYFQGTGAADDSGLPNDRFFAVRPEGSVSTLKIQRTERGDSAVYLCASSLGGADTQYFGPGTRLTVL.

This clone came up a few times. Coverage ceases 3 residues before the CDR3 finishes, and the germline J gene fills in the end. The chain links TRBV7-9 to TRBJ1-2; D not resolved. In germline, CDR1 is SEHNR, CDR2 FQNEAQ (reference sequence). V gave up 5 bases and J gave up 3 bases, with 10 bases separating them. CDR3 size: 13 residues. The CDR3 loop reads CASSRPTDYGYTF. The CDR3 DNA, read in part, is TGTGCCAGCAGCCGTCCTACGGACTATGGC.

This clone was counted between two and nine times. Sequencing ends 3 residues short of the CDR3 end; the germline J gene provides the rest. The chain links TRBV5-3 to TRBJ1-2; a weak D match, TRBD1 (6 bases). TRBV5-3 is flagged as an ORF with uncertain function. Trimming pared 3 bases from V and 7 bases from J, leaving 16 bases between. This CDR3 is 14 amino acids long. CDR3 DNA (partial): TGTGCCAGAAGCTCTACAGGGTGTTGTAGTGGC. It specifies CARSSTGCCSG. The full CDR3 is CARSSTGCCSGYTF.

The DNA read from the CDR3 is TGTGCCAGTAGTATGGAGTCGGTAACAGGGGTTGAGGGC. Translation gives CASSMESVTGVEG. The CDR3, in full, reads CASSMESVTGVEGYTF. The chain employs TRBV19 and TRBJ1-2; 7 positions agree with TRBD1. Sequencing ends 3 residues short of the CDR3 end; the germline J gene provides the rest. CDR3 size: 16 residues. The V gene's germline CDR1 is LNHDA and CDR2 SQIVND (reference sequence).

Remarks on this clone: The read stops 3 residues short of the end of the CDR3; the missing end is completed from the germline J gene. V and J are TRBV7-2 and TRBJ2-3; 9 bases fit TRBD2. The CDR3 runs 15 residues. The V gene's germline CDR1 is SGHTA and CDR2 FQGNSA. V lost 2 bases, J lost 2 bases, and 2 bases stayed unmatched. CDR3 bases read: TGTGCCAGCAGCTTACAGGGACTAGCCACAGATACG. This sequence encodes CASSLQGLATDT. The full CDR3 is CASSLQGLATDTQYF.

Ten or more counts support this clone. The read ends 3 residues shy of where the CDR3 ends; the end is completed using the germline J gene. The V and J genes are TRBV7-2 and TRBJ1-1; tentatively, D is TRBD1 (5 bases). V was pared by 5 bases and J by 6 bases, with 13 bases between. Germline loops: CDR1 SGHTA, CDR2 FQGNSA. The CDR3 loop spans 13 amino acids. The CDR3 protein is CASSNQGLAEAFF. Partial CDR3 DNA: TGTGCCAGCAGCAACCAGGGTTTGGCTGAA.

On this clone itself: The read halts 3 residues ahead of the CDR3 end, with the missing end drawn from the germline J gene. The gene calls are TRBV19 and TRBJ2-7; the match to TRBD2 covers 8 bases. Germline V gene lookup returns CDR1 LNHDA and CDR2 SQIVND (reference sequence). Trimming removed 5 bases from V and 5 bases from J; junction bases left unmatched: 11. This CDR3 has 15 amino acids. The CDR3 loop reads CASSGSGGAVDEQYF. The part of the CDR3 DNA that was read is TGTGCCAGTAGTGGTTCCGGGGGGGCAGTCGACGAG.

Of note for this clone: Sequencing ends 3 residues short of the CDR3 end; the germline J gene provides the rest. The chain has TRBV20-1 and TRBJ2-3, with 10 bases fitting TRBD1. Germline V CDR1 and CDR2: DFQATT, SNEGSKA (reference sequence). The ends lost 3 bases at V and 2 bases at J; junction bases unmatched: 5. The length of the CDR3 is 15 residues. The CDR3 here is CSASDRGRDTDTQYF. Incomplete CDR3 DNA: TGCAGTGCTAGCGACAGGGGGCGGGACACAGATACG.

This clone has more than one count but fewer than ten. The CDR3 extends 3 residues past the end of the read, so its final part is completed from the germline J gene. This sequence joins TRBV30 and TRBJ1-5; D uncertain. Trimming cost V 2 bases and J 9 bases, with 8 bases left between them. The CDR3 totals 11 residues. The V gene's germline CDR1 is GTSNPN and CDR2 SVGIG (reference sequence). Partial CDR3 DNA: TGTGCCTGGAGTACAGAGGGGCCC. Encoded protein: CAWSTEGP. The entire CDR3 protein is CAWSTEGPQHF.

Details on this clone: Coverage ceases 3 residues before the CDR3 finishes, and the germline J gene fills in the end. This chain connects TRBV7-3 to TRBJ2-3; 7 bases are shared with TRBD2. The CDR3 consists of 14 residues. The germline CDR1 and CDR2 sequences are SGHTA and FQGTGA. With V trimmed by 5 bases and J by 1 base, 3 bases remained unmatched. The sequenced part of the CDR3 DNA is TGTGCCAGCAGCATACGGGGGGGCACAGATACG. It yields the protein CASSIRGGTDT. The full CDR3 protein reads CASSIRGGTDTQYF.

Many counts were recorded for this clone. CDR3 in amino acids: CASSMAVNTEAFF. CDR3 DNA, as far as it was read: TGTGCCAGTAGTATGGCGGTGAACACTGAA. The chain combines TRBV19 with TRBJ1-1; D is ambiguous. The CDR3 is cut off 3 residues early in the read; its end comes from the germline J gene. The V and J ends lost 3 bases and 0 bases respectively, with 5 bases between them. This CDR3 contains 13 residues. Germline assignment: CDR1 LNHDA and CDR2 SQIVND (reference sequence). The whole variable domain, remainder taken from reference TRBV19 and TRBJ1-1, is DGGITQSPKYLFRKEGQNVTLSCEQNLNHDAMYWYRQDPGQGLRLIYYSQIVNDFQKGDIAEGYSVSREKKESFPLTVTSAQKNPTAFYLCASSMAVNTEAFFGQGTRLTVV.

Regarding this clone: The read ends 3 residues before the CDR3 terminus; that terminus is restored from the germline J gene. The chain couples TRBV6-1 to TRBJ2-2; 8 nucleotides line up with TRBD2. With 2 bases clipped from V and 1 base from J, the junction kept 0 bases outside the gene matches. The CDR3 is made up of 15 amino acids. Germline V gives CDR1 MNHNS, CDR2 SASEGT. CDR3 residues: CASSELAGNTGELFF. The part of the CDR3 DNA that was read is TGTGCCAGCAGTGAACTAGCGGGGAACACCGGGGAG.

Worth noting for this clone: The observed sequence ends 3 residues before the CDR3 terminus, with the missing tail filled in from the germline J gene. The genes are TRBV5-5 and TRBJ2-7, with TRBD2 identical over 7 bases. The junction had 5 bases not matched to a gene; V was cut back by 6 bases and J by 2 bases. The CDR3 is made up of 13 amino acids. Germline-derived CDR1 and CDR2 are SGHKS and YYEKEE (reference sequence). Here the CDR3 reads CASTLGGAYEQYF. CDR3 bases read: TGTGCCAGCACCCTTGGGGGGGCCTACGAG.

This clone was seen only a few times. The missing CDR3 end, 3 residues past where the read stops, is filled in from the germline J gene. The rearrangement uses TRBV7-2 and TRBJ1-2, with 7 bases matching TRBD1. Germline-derived CDR1 and CDR2 are SGHTA and FQGNSA. The CDR3 totals 13 residues. CDR3 DNA (partial): TGTGCCAGCAGCGTAGAGGGGGCGGGCGGC. Encoded protein: CASSVEGAGG. Given in full, the CDR3 is CASSVEGAGGYTF.

In regard to this clone: The read ends 3 residues shy of where the CDR3 ends; the end is completed using the germline J gene. The rearrangement links TRBV7-6 to TRBJ2-7, with 7 bases lining up with TRBD1. CDR3 length equals 15 residues. The germline gives CDR1 SGHVS, CDR2 FNYEAQ. J gave up 3 bases and V 0 bases, and 5 bases lay outside the gene matches. The sequenced CDR3 bases are TGTGCCAGCAGCTTAGCCCCGGGACAGAACTACGAG. This sequence encodes CASSLAPGQNYE. The CDR3 in its entirety is CASSLAPGQNYEQYF.

This clone has a count of ten or more. The CDR3 extends 3 residues past the end of the read, so its final part is completed from the germline J gene. The genes are TRBV7-3 and TRBJ2-6, with D possibly being TRBD2 (6 bases). The germline V gene has CDR1 SGHTA and CDR2 FQGTGA. This CDR3 has 14 residues. V gave up 8 bases and J gave up 3 bases, with 11 bases separating them. The part of the CDR3 DNA that was read is TGTGCCAGCGCCATCGGGGGTGGGGCCAACGTC. Its translation is CASAIGGGANV. The complete CDR3 sequence is CASAIGGGANVLTF.

The table lists this clone with many counts. The read ends 3 residues shy of where the CDR3 ends; the end is completed using the germline J gene. V gene TRBV23-1 combines with J gene TRBJ2-7; TRBD2 is a possible D gene (5 bases). Being an ORF, TRBV23-1 has a function that is uncertain. The CDR3 is 13 amino acids. V lost 7 bases and J lost 6, with 16 bases in between. Incomplete CDR3 DNA: TGCGCCAGCAAAGCTGGGCGGGTGCTCGAG. Translating it yields CASKAGRVLE. From start to end, the CDR3 is CASKAGRVLEQYF.

This clone was detected many times. The DNA read from the CDR3 is TGTGCCAGCCCCTCTAAACGGTTTCACACTGAA. Translated: CASPSKRFHTE. In full, the CDR3 reads CASPSKRFHTEAFF. The chain combines TRBV2 with TRBJ1-1, with no clear D. The read gets to within 3 residues of the CDR3 end, and the germline J gene fills in the rest. This CDR3 is built from 14 residues. Trimming pared 8 bases from V and 3 bases from J, leaving 16 bases between. Germline values: CDR1 SNHLY, CDR2 FYNNEI.